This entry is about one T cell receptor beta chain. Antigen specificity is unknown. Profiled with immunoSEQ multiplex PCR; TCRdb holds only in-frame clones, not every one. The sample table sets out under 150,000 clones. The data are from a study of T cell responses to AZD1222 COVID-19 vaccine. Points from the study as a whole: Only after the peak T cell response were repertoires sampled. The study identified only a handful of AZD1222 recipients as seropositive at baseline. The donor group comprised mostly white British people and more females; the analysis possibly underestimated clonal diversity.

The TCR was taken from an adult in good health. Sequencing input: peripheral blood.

CDR3 in DNA: TGTGCCAGCTCGCACAGGGACCCGGAGACCCAGTACTTC. This translates into CASSHRDPETQYF. The chain combines TRBV7-9 with TRBJ2-5; D may be TRBD1 (6 bases). This CDR3 contains 13 residues. Looked up from germline, CDR1 is SEHNR and CDR2 is FQNEAQ (reference sequence). The germline V and J ends were trimmed by 8 bases and 5 bases, with 15 bases remaining between them.